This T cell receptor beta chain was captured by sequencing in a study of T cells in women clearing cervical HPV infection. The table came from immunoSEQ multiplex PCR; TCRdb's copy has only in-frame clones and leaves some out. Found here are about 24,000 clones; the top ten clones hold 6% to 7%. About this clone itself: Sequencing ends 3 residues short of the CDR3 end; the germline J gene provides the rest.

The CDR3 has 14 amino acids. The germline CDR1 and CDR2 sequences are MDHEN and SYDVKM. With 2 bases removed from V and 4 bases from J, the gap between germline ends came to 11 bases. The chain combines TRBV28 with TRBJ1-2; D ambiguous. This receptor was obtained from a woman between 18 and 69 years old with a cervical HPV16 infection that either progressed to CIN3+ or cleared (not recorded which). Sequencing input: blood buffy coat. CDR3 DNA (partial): TGTGCCAGCAGTTTAGGGCCGAAAAGCTATGGC. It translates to CASSLGPKSYG. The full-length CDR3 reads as CASSLGPKSYGYTF.